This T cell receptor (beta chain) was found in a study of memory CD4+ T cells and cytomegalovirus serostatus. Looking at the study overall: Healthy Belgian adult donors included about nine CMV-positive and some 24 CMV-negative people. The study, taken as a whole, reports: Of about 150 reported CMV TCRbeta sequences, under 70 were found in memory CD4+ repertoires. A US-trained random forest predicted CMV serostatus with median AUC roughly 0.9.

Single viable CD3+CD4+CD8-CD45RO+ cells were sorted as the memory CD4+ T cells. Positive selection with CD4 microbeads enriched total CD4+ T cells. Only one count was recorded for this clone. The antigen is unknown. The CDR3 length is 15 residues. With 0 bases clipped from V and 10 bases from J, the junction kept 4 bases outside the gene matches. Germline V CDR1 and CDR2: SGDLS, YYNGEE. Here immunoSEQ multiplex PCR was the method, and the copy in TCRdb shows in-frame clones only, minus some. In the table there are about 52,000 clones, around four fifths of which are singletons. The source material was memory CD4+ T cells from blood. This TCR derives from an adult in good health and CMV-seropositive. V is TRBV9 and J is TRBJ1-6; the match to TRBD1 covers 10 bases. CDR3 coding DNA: TGTGCCAGCAGCGTAGGGACAGGGGGGAGCTCACCCCTCCACTTT. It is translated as CASSVGTGGSSPLHF.